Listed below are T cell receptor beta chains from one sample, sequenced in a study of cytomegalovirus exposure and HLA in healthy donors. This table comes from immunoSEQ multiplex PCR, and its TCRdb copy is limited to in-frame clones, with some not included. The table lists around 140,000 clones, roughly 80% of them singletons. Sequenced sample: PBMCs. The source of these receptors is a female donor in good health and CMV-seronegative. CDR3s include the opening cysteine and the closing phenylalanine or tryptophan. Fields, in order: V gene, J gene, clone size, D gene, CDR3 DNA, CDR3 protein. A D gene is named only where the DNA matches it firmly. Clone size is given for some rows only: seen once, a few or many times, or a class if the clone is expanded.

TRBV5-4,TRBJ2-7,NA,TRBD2,TGTGCCAGCAGCCCCAGGACTAGCGGACCTTCAAGCTCCTACGAGCAGTACTTC,CASSPRTSGPSSSYEQYF
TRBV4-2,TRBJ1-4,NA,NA,TGTGCCAGCAGCCAAGTGTCGAGAGAGGGTGAAAAACTGTTTTTT,CASSQVSREGEKLFF
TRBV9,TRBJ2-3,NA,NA,TGTGCCAGCAGCGTAGCGGATAGGGGCAGGGGCACAGATACGCAGTATTTT,CASSVADRGRGTDTQYF
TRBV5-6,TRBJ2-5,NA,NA,TGTGCCAGCAGCTTACTCGAGACCCAGTACTTC,CASSLLETQYF
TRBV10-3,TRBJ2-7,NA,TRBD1,TGTGCCATCTGCCAGAGAGAGGGGGCCGATCCCTACGAGCAGTACTTC,CAICQREGADPYEQYF
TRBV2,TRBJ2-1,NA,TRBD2,TGTGCCAGCAATCCTCGGACTAGCGGGGGGGCCAGACTCAATGAGCAGTTCTTC,CASNPRTSGGARLNEQFF
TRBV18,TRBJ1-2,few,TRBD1,TGTGCCAGCTCGCGTGACAGGGTAGTAGACTATGGCTACACCTTC,CASSRDRVVDYGYTF
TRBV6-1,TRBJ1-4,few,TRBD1,TGTGCCAGCAGTTATGGGACAGAGAATGAAAAACTGTTTTTT,CASSYGTENEKLFF
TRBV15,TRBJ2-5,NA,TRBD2,TGTGCCACCAGCATCTGGGGGGGACAAGAGACCCAGTACTTC,CATSIWGGQETQYF
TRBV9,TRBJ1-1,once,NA,TGTGCCAGCAGCCAAAGGTGGGGACACCCGAACACTGAAGCTTTCTTT,CASSQRWGHPNTEAFF
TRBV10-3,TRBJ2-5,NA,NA,TGTGCCATCAGTGAAGGCGGCCGTCAGTACTTC,CAISEGGRQYF
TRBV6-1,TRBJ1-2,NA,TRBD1,TGTGCCAGCAGTGAAGTAGGAGGGACAGGGTATGGCTACACCTTC,CASSEVGGTGYGYTF
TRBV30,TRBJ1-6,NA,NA,TGTGCCTGGAGTGTAGAGGGCCGAGAAAGTTCACCCCTCCACTTT,CAWSVEGRESSPLHF
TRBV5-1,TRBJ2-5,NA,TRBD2,TGCGCCAGCAGTTACCTAGCGGGGGAGACCCAGTACTTC,CASSYLAGETQYF
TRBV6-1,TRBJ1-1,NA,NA,TGTGCCAGCAGTGTTAGCACTGAAGCTTTCTTT,CASSVSTEAFF
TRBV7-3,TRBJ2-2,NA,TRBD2,TGTGCCAGCACCGAAACGGGCGGGAGGTACGGGGAGCTGTTTTTT,CASTETGGRYGELFF
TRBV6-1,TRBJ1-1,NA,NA,TGTGCCACTCCCGGGGTGGGCGAGATGAACACTGAAGCTTTCTTT,CATPGVGEMNTEAFF
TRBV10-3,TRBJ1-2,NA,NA,TGTGCCATCAGTGATAGGAGCGTCGAACTTTTTAACTATGGCTACACCTTC,CAISDRSVELFNYGYTF
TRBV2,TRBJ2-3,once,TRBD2,TGTGCCAGCCGTGGGACTAGCGGGGTGAAAGATACGCAGTATTTT,CASRGTSGVKDTQYF
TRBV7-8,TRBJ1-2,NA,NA,TGTGCCACCCGACGGGGGGCGACGGATGGCTACACCTTC,CATRRGATDGYTF
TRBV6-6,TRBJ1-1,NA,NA,TGTGCCAGCAGTTGGGGAGGAAACACTGAAGCTTTCTTT,CASSWGGNTEAFF
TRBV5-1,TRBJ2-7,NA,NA,TGCGCCAGCAGCTTGGGGGGGCGCGGAATCGGCGAGCAGTACTTC,CASSLGGRGIGEQYF
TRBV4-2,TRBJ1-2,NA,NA,TGTGCCAGCAGCCAAGGGGACTATGGCTACCCCTTC,CASSQGDYGYPF
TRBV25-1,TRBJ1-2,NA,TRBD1,TGTGCCAGCAGTGATGGGACAGGGATAGGTGGCTACACCTTC,CASSDGTGIGGYTF
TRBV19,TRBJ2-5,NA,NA,TGTGCCAGTAGTACCGGACTAACATACCAAGAGACCCAGTACTTC,CASSTGLTYQETQYF
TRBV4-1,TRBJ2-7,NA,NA,TGCGCCAGCAGCCAGAACAGGGCATACGAGCAGTACTTC,CASSQNRAYEQYF
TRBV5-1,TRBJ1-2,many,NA,TGCGCCAGCAGCTTCTCATTACAGGGACAAGGTGGCTACACCTTC,CASSFSLQGQGGYTF
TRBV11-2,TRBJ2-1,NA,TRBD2,TGTGCCAGCAGCCCGGGACTAGCGTCTTACAATGAGCAGTTCTTC,CASSPGLASYNEQFF
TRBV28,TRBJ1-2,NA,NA,TGTGCCAGCAGCTATATCCCCAGGGGCAGGGAGACTAACTATGGCTACACCTTC,CASSYIPRGRETNYGYTF
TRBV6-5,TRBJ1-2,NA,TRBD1,TGTGCCAGCAGCCGGGACAGGCGCTACTATGGCTACACCTTC,CASSRDRRYYGYTF
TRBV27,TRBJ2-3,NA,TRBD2,TGTGCCAGCGGGACTAGCGGGAGACGGGTCACAGATACGCAGTATTTT,CASGTSGRRVTDTQYF
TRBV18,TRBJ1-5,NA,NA,TGTGCCAGCTCACCAGGTACGGGTCAGCCCCAGCATTTT,CASSPGTGQPQHF
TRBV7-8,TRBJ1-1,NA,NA,TGTGCCAGCAACGGACAGCCGAACACTGAAGCTTTCTTT,CASNGQPNTEAFF
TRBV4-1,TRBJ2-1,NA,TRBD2,TGCGCCAGCAGCCAAGATTCGACTAGCGGGGCGTACAATGAGCAGTTCTTC,CASSQDSTSGAYNEQFF
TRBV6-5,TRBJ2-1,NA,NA,TGTGCCAGCATCGCGGGTGGTAATGAGCAGTTCTTC,CASIAGGNEQFF
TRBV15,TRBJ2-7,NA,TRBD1,TGTGCCACCAGCAACCGGGACAGGGGCTACGAGCAGTACTTC,CATSNRDRGYEQYF
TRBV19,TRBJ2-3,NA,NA,TGTGCCAGTAGCTCCAGGGCTCTAGGGGGCACAGATACGCAGTATTTT,CASSSRALGGTDTQYF
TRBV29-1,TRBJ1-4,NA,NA,TGCAGCGTTCAGGGGACCCAGAATGAAAAACTGTTTTTT,CSVQGTQNEKLFF
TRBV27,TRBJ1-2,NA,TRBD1,TGTGCCAGCAGACGTCCGGGACAGGGGTCTATCGCCTTC,CASRRPGQGSIAF
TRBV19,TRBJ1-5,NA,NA,TGTGCCAGTAGTATAGTAGGGGCGGCTCAGCCCCAGCATTTT,CASSIVGAAQPQHF
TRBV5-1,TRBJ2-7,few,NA,TGCGCCAGCAGTACAGGCATCTACGAGCAGTACTTC,CASSTGIYEQYF
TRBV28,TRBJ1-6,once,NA,TGTGCCAGCAGCCTAATTACGGGACAAGTCCTTAGGTACCAAGACGCCTATAATTCACCCCTCCACTTT,CASSLITGQVLRYQDAYNSPLHF
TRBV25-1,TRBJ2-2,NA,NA,TGTGCCAGCAGTGAATTAAGCGGGGGGGAGCTGTTTTTT,CASSELSGGELFF
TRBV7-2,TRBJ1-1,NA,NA,TGTGCCAGCAGCTCCCAGGCGAACACTGAAGCTTTCTTT,CASSSQANTEAFF
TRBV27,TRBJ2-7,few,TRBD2,TGTGCCAGCACCTCAAGCGGGAGCTACGAGCAGTACTTC,CASTSSGSYEQYF
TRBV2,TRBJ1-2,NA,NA,TGTGCCAGCAGTCAAACAGGTCCTGGCTACACCTTC,CASSQTGPGYTF
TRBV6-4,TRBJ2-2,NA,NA,TGTGCCAGCAGTGACGGACAGACGGGCGGGGAGCTGTTTTTT,CASSDGQTGGELFF
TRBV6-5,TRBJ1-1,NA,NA,TGTGCCAGCAGTTACTCAGCATGGGGGGGCACTGAAGCTTTCTTT,CASSYSAWGGTEAFF
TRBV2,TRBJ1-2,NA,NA,TGTGCCAGCACCATCCTCGTACAGAACTATGGCTACACCTTC,CASTILVQNYGYTF
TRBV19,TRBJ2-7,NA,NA,TGTGCCTGCCACTACAAAACCCCCTACGAGCAGTACTTC,CACHYKTPYEQYF
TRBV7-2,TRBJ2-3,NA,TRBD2,TGTGCCAGCAGCCCGAGAGCGGGACCCACAGATACGCAGTATTTT,CASSPRAGPTDTQYF
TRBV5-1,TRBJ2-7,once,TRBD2,TGCGCCAGCAGCCCCGTGGGGACTAGCGGGAACGTGGGAAGTCGCGAGCAGTACTTC,CASSPVGTSGNVGSREQYF
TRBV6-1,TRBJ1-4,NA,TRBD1,TGTGCCAGCAGTGGACAGGGATCAACTAATGAAAAACTGTTTTTT,CASSGQGSTNEKLFF